The T cell receptor (beta chain) described here comes from a study of blood T cell repertoires in COVID-19. Sequencing used immunoSEQ multiplex PCR; TCRdb keeps in-frame clones, though not all of them. The sample includes 200,000 to 250,000 clones, around 88% of them seen just once. CDR3 length equals 15 residues. Trimming at V came to 4 bases and at J to 8 bases, leaving 5 bases not matched to a gene. Germline V gives CDR1 SGHNT, CDR2 YYREEE (reference sequence). This clonotype was sampled from a woman younger than 45 who had recovered from COVID-19. What was sequenced was peripheral blood. The genes are TRBV5-4 and TRBJ1-6; 11 bases match TRBD1. CDR3 DNA: TGTGCCAGCAGCAGAGGACAGGGGGCTGATTCACCCCTCCACTTT. Protein: CASSRGQGADSPLHF.